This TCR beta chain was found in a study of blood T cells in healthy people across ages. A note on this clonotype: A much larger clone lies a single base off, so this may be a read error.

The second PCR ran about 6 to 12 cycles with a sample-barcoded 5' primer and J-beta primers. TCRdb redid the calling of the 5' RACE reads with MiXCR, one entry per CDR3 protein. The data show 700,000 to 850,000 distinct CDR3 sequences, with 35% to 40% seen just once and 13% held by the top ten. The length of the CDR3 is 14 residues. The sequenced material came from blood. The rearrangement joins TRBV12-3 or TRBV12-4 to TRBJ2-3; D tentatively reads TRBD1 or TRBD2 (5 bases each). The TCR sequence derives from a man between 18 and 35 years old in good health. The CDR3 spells CASSWDRGTDTRYF. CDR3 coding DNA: TGTGCCAGCTCTTGGGACCGGGGCACAGATACGCGGTATTTT.